This T cell receptor beta chain was documented in a study of graft-versus-host responses after intestinal transplantation. Study-wide context: Transplant recipients had multivisceral, liver-intestinal, or isolated intestinal grafts.

Profiling relied on immunoSEQ multiplex PCR, and the TCRdb table lists in-frame clones only, not all of them. The sample contains some 9,800 clones, 31% of which appear only once. CDR1 is MNHEY, CDR2 SVGAGI, per germline. Trimming cost V 2 bases and J 7 bases; bases outside gene matches: 0. The CDR3 contains 14 residues. There were about 200,000 CFSE-labeled responder cells plated together with about 200,000 irradiated, violet-dye-labeled stimulator cells. After the reaction, the investigators sorted the proliferating CFSE-low CD3+CD4+ and CD3+CD8+ responders. This clonotype originated in a human patient who was an organ donor for intestinal transplantation. This specimen consisted of alloreactive CD4+ T cells from a mixed lymphocyte reaction culture, obtained before transplantation. The subset was: CFSE-low proliferating T cells sorted from roughly six-day pre-transplant mixed lymphocyte reaction (GvH or HvG direction). The gene calls are TRBV6-5 and TRBJ1-6, with 9 bases aligning to TRBD1. The CDR3 nucleotides read TGTGCCAGCAGTTACGGACAGGGGAATTCACCCCTCCACTTT. This sequence encodes CASSYGQGNSPLHF.